Below, 17 T cell receptor beta chains from the same sample are listed, as sequenced in a study of cytotoxic CD8 clonotypes in ibrutinib-treated CLL. Only in-frame clones appear in the TCRdb table, and some are missing; sequencing was by immunoSEQ multiplex PCR. The repertoire holds around 310,000 clones, with more than 65% as singletons. The specimen comprised PBMCs, sampled before ibrutinib treatment. These receptor sequences come from a human donor with chronic lymphocytic leukemia.

The V and J genes are TRBV27 and TRBJ1-4, with 8 positions matching TRBD1. Germline V gene lookup returns CDR1 MNHEY and CDR2 SMNVEV (reference sequence). V gave up 6 bases and J gave up 4 bases; unmatched junction bases: 7. The CDR3 contains 15 residues. CDR3 sequence (DNA): TGTGCCAGCAGCAATCAGGGGGCCGTTAATGAAAAACTGTTTTTT. Amino acids: CASSNQGAVNEKLFF.

V is TRBV7-2 and J is TRBJ2-3; D ambiguous. With 5 bases removed from V and 1 base from J, the gap between germline ends came to 10 bases. Germline CDR1 is SGHTA and CDR2 is FQGNSA. This CDR3 comprises 14 residues. The CDR3 region has the DNA TGTGCCAGCAGCCTAAGAGAGCGCACAGATACGCAGTATTTT. It encodes CASSLRERTDTQYF.

The V and J genes are TRBV11-2 and TRBJ2-7; D may be TRBD2 (6 bases). V lost 1 base to trimming and J lost 3 bases, with 13 bases between them. The CDR3 length is 15 residues. Germline-derived CDR1 and CDR2 are SGHAT and FQNNGV. The CDR3, as DNA: TGTGCCAGCAGCTTAGGGGGACTGAATGACTACGAGCAGTACTTC. It yields the protein CASSLGGLNDYEQYF.

J is TRBJ2-1 and V is TRBV7-8; the match to TRBD1 covers 9 bases. The junction had 7 bases not matched to a gene; V was cut back by 4 bases and J by 0 bases. Germline-derived CDR1 and CDR2 are SGHVS and FQNEAQ. The CDR3 has 17 amino acids. The CDR3 is CASSWGTGTFSYNEQFF. The DNA for the CDR3 is TGTGCCAGCAGCTGGGGGACAGGGACTTTCTCCTACAATGAGCAGTTCTTC. The entire variable domain, with the rest obtained from reference TRBV7-8 and TRBJ2-1, is as follows: GAGVSQSPRYKVAKRGQDVALRCDPISGHVSLFWYQQALGQGPEFLTYFQNEAQLDKSGLPSDRFFAERPEGSVSTLKIQRTQQEDSAVYLCASSWGTGTFSYNEQFFGPGTRLTVL.

The V gene is TRBV27, the J gene TRBJ1-2; tentative D call: TRBD1 (6 bases). CDR1 and CDR2 from the germline V gene are MNHEY and SMNVEV (reference sequence). V dropped 6 bases and J dropped 8 bases, with 19 bases sitting between them. The CDR3 is 14 residues long. This CDR3 reads CASSTDSRFGGYTF. The CDR3 coding sequence is TGTGCCAGCAGCACGGACAGCCGATTTGGCGGCTACACCTTC.

This rearrangement joins TRBV30 to TRBJ1-3; D ambiguous. Germline V gives CDR1 GTSNPN, CDR2 SVGIG (reference sequence). V dropped 2 bases and J dropped 0 bases, with 14 bases sitting between them. The CDR3 totals 16 residues. The CDR3 DNA sequence: TGTGCCTGGAGTAGGCGATTTGAGGCCTCTGGAAACACCATATATTTT. This sequence encodes CAWSRRFEASGNTIYF.

This clone appeared once. V gene TRBV5-1 combines with J gene TRBJ1-1; D unclear. From germline, CDR1 is SGHRS and CDR2 YFSETQ. With 4 bases removed from V and 1 base from J, the gap between germline ends came to 14 bases. This CDR3 has 15 amino acids. CDR3 in amino acids: CASSRFGIGNTEAFF. In nucleotides, the CDR3 is TGCGCCAGCAGCCGGTTTGGAATCGGGAACACTGAAGCTTTCTTT.

This chain links TRBV4-3 with TRBJ2-2; weak D call: TRBD2 (5 bases). Trimming removed 1 base at V and 2 bases at J, with 8 bases between. The CDR3 consists of 15 residues. CDR1 LGHNA and CDR2 YSLEER come from the germline V gene. The CDR3 DNA follows: TGCGCCAGCAGCCAAGGAACGGGAAACACCGGGGAGCTGTTTTTT. Amino acid sequence: CASSQGTGNTGELFF.

The gene calls are TRBV4-3 and TRBJ2-5; D is uncertain. The CDR3 consists of 15 residues. The V gene's germline CDR1 is LGHNA and CDR2 YSLEER. V was pared by 2 bases and J by 3 bases, with 13 bases between. In DNA, the CDR3 is TGCGCCAGCAGCCAATGGTCTAAAGGGAAAGAGACCCAGTACTTC. Translation: CASSQWSKGKETQYF.

The V call is TRBV2, the J call TRBJ2-6; TRBD1 agrees at 7 bases. Germline CDR1 SNHLY, CDR2 FYNNEI. The CDR3 extends over 16 amino acids. The V and J ends lost 6 bases and 0 bases, in that order; junction bases with no gene match: 5. CDR3 sequence reads: CASSARQGSGANVLTF. CDR3 DNA: TGTGCCAGCAGCGCCCGACAGGGCTCTGGGGCCAACGTCCTGACTTTC.

This clone was seen a single time. CDR3 nucleotides: TGTGCCAGCAGCCGCGGGGGCCAAGAGACCCAGTACTTC. Protein sequence: CASSRGGQETQYF. The chain combines TRBV13 with TRBJ2-5; 7 bases agree with TRBD2. Losses at the gene ends were 5 bases for V and 1 base for J; bases not matched to a gene: 1. CDR1 and CDR2 from the germline V gene are PRHDT and FYEKMQ (reference sequence). This CDR3 is 13 amino acids long.

J is TRBJ2-7 and V is TRBV5-1; 12 nucleotides match TRBD1. The germline CDR1 and CDR2 sequences are SGHRS and YFSETQ. After removal of 6 bases from V and 4 bases from J, the junction contained 11 bases not matched to a gene. CDR3 length: 16 residues. The CDR3 here is CASTLGTGGQLYEQYF. The DNA of the CDR3 is TGCGCCAGCACACTCGGGACAGGGGGCCAGCTATACGAGCAGTACTTC.

A single count supports this clone. The chain combines TRBV5-1 with TRBJ2-5; a weak D match, TRBD1 (6 bases). Germline-derived CDR1 and CDR2 are SGHRS and YFSETQ. The V end lost 4 bases, the J end lost 4 bases, and 14 bases lay between the germline ends. This CDR3 is built from 14 residues. The CDR3 coding sequence is TGCGCCAGCAGCACTCCCACAGGGTCAGAGACCCAGTACTTC. Amino acid sequence: CASSTPTGSETQYF. The variable domain in full, completed from reference TRBV5-1 and TRBJ2-5, reads KAGVTQTPRYLIKTRGQQVTLSCSPISGHRSVSWYQQTPGQGLQFLFEYFSETQRNKGNFPGRFSGRQFSNSRSEMNVSTLELGDSALYLCASSTPTGSETQYFGPGTRLLVL.

The V gene is TRBV18, the J gene TRBJ2-1; tentative D call: TRBD1 (5 bases). Trimming cost V 0 bases and J 5 bases, with 8 bases left between them. The CDR3 length is 14 residues. From germline, CDR1 is KGHSH and CDR2 LQKENI. The CDR3 protein is CASSPPAGNNEQFF. The CDR3 DNA reads TGTGCCAGCTCACCACCCGCAGGGAACAATGAGCAGTTCTTC.

With respect to this clone: A read error may account for a junction end that differs from germline. The V and J genes are TRBV7-2 and TRBJ2-3, with D tentatively TRBD1 (6 bases). Germline-derived CDR1 and CDR2 are SGHTA and FQGNSA. The CDR3 contains 17 residues. The CDR3 reads CASSQGGSLRLPDTQYF. CDR3 in DNA: TGCGCCAGCAGCCAAGGGGGATCACTCAGGCTCCCAGATACGCAGTATTTT.

The chain employs TRBV7-2 and TRBJ2-7, with 11 bases aligning to TRBD2. The CDR3 is 15 residues long. The V segment lost 5 bases and the J segment 7 bases; nucleotides outside the gene matches: 10. Germline lookup yields CDR1 SGHTA and CDR2 FQGNSA. The CDR3 nucleotides read TGTGCCAGCAGCATCCGACTAGCGGGACAACGGGAGCAGTACTTC. Protein: CASSIRLAGQREQYF. Looking up the rest from reference TRBV7-2 and TRBJ2-7 gives the full variable domain: GAGVSQSPSNKVTEKGKDVELRCDPISGHTALYWYRQSLGQGLEFLIYFQGNSAPDKSGLPSDRFSAERTGGSVSTLTIQRTQQEDSAVYLCASSIRLAGQREQYFGPGTRLTVT.

J is TRBJ2-7 and V is TRBV18, with 11 bases fitting TRBD2. This CDR3 region has 13 residues. Germline V gives CDR1 KGHSH, CDR2 LQKENI. Trimming removed 5 bases from V and 6 bases from J; junction bases left unmatched: 3. The chain's CDR3 is CASSTSGRAEQYF. For the CDR3, the DNA is TGTGCCAGCTCAACTAGCGGGAGAGCCGAGCAGTACTTC.